These T cell receptor beta chains were read from a single sample in a study of T cell responses to AZD1222 COVID-19 vaccine. Sequencing was performed with immunoSEQ multiplex PCR; in TCRdb, only in-frame clones are kept and a portion is missing. The sample includes about 210,000 clones, 92% of them seen just once. The input for sequencing was peripheral blood, taken on day 0 of AZD1222 vaccination. The receptor source for this set is an adult in good health. The CDR3 runs from the conserved cysteine through the conserved F or W. Each record gives: V gene, J gene, clone size, CDR3 length, D gene, CDR3 protein, CDR3 DNA. A D gene is named only where the DNA matches it firmly. Rows may omit the clone size; those that give it use once, few, many or a size class.

V gene: TRBV5-1; J gene: TRBJ2-2; clone size: -; CDR3 length: 16; D gene: TRBD1; CDR3 protein: CASSYTGGTNTGELFF; CDR3 DNA: TGCGCCAGCAGCTATACAGGGGGAACGAACACCGGGGAGCTGTTTTTT
V gene: TRBV10-2; J gene: TRBJ1-5; clone size: -; CDR3 length: 13; D gene: -; CDR3 protein: CASSPRQNQPQHF; CDR3 DNA: TGCGCCAGCAGTCCCAGACAAAATCAGCCCCAGCATTTT
V gene: TRBV3-1/TRBV3-2; J gene: TRBJ1-2; clone size: -; CDR3 length: 16; D gene: -; CDR3 protein: CASSQDGVRERYGYTF; CDR3 DNA: TGTGCCAGCAGCCAAGATGGTGTCCGGGAGCGCTATGGCTACACCTTC
V gene: TRBV7-9; J gene: TRBJ1-2; clone size: -; CDR3 length: 13; D gene: -; CDR3 protein: CASSSDSNYGYTF; CDR3 DNA: TGTGCCAGCAGCTCGGACAGTAACTATGGCTACACCTTC
V gene: TRBV2; J gene: TRBJ1-2; clone size: -; CDR3 length: 14; D gene: -; CDR3 protein: CASSVLIGSRGYTF; CDR3 DNA: TGTGCCAGCAGTGTTTTAATAGGGTCTAGAGGCTACACCTTC
V gene: TRBV6-5; J gene: TRBJ1-4; clone size: few; CDR3 length: 15; D gene: -; CDR3 protein: CASSYTTGTNEKLFF; CDR3 DNA: TGTGCCAGCAGTTACACTACCGGGACTAATGAAAAACTGTTTTTT
V gene: TRBV9; J gene: TRBJ2-5; clone size: once; CDR3 length: 14; D gene: -; CDR3 protein: CASSVEANRPTQYF; CDR3 DNA: TGTGCCAGCAGCGTAGAGGCCAACCGACCGACCCAGTACTTC
V gene: TRBV28; J gene: TRBJ2-2; clone size: -; CDR3 length: 11; D gene: -; CDR3 protein: CASTLTGELFF; CDR3 DNA: TGTGCCAGCACCTTGACAGGGGAGCTGTTTTTT
V gene: TRBV7-8; J gene: TRBJ1-4; clone size: once; CDR3 length: 14; D gene: -; CDR3 protein: CASQRSETNEKLFF; CDR3 DNA: TGTGCCAGTCAGCGGTCAGAGACTAATGAAAAACTGTTTTTT
V gene: TRBV10-3; J gene: TRBJ1-1; clone size: -; CDR3 length: 16; D gene: -; CDR3 protein: CAISERPPGMNTEAFF; CDR3 DNA: TGTGCCATCAGTGAGAGACCCCCGGGTATGAACACTGAAGCTTTCTTT
V gene: TRBV6-5; J gene: TRBJ2-5; clone size: -; CDR3 length: 14; D gene: -; CDR3 protein: CASRIPSRGETQYF; CDR3 DNA: TGTGCCAGCAGAATCCCTTCTAGGGGCGAGACCCAGTACTTC
V gene: TRBV18; J gene: TRBJ1-1; clone size: once; CDR3 length: 15; D gene: -; CDR3 protein: CASSPSRGPGTEAFF; CDR3 DNA: TGTGCCAGCTCACCATCGAGGGGACCGGGTACTGAAGCTTTCTTT
V gene: TRBV18; J gene: TRBJ2-1; clone size: -; CDR3 length: 15; D gene: TRBD2; CDR3 protein: CASSPLGTSRDEQFF; CDR3 DNA: TGTGCCAGCTCACCACTGGGGACTAGCCGGGATGAGCAGTTCTTC
V gene: TRBV12-3/TRBV12-4; J gene: TRBJ1-2; clone size: -; CDR3 length: 13; D gene: -; CDR3 protein: CASSLAGPYGYTF; CDR3 DNA: TGTGCCAGCAGTTTGGCCGGCCCTTATGGCTACACCTTC
V gene: TRBV6-5; J gene: TRBJ1-2; clone size: few; CDR3 length: 14; D gene: -; CDR3 protein: CASRLTGPLSGYTF; CDR3 DNA: TGTGCCAGCAGGCTGACAGGCCCCTTAAGTGGCTACACCTTC
V gene: TRBV7-3; J gene: TRBJ1-2; clone size: -; CDR3 length: 13; D gene: -; CDR3 protein: CASSSATGYGYTF; CDR3 DNA: TGTGCCAGCAGCTCCGCAACAGGCTATGGCTACACCTTC
V gene: TRBV7-8; J gene: TRBJ2-7; clone size: -; CDR3 length: 14; D gene: TRBD2; CDR3 protein: CASSRTSGGYEQYF; CDR3 DNA: TGTGCCAGCAGCCGCACTAGCGGGGGCTACGAGCAGTACTTC
V gene: TRBV9; J gene: TRBJ2-3; clone size: few; CDR3 length: 15; D gene: TRBD2; CDR3 protein: CASSARLAGGLPQYF; CDR3 DNA: TGTGCCAGCAGCGCCCGACTAGCGGGGGGGCTGCCGCAGTATTTT
V gene: TRBV6-5; J gene: TRBJ1-2; clone size: -; CDR3 length: 16; D gene: -; CDR3 protein: CASSYQGTRANYGYTF; CDR3 DNA: TGTGCCAGCAGTTATCAGGGAACTCGCGCTAACTATGGCTACACCTTC
V gene: TRBV11-2; J gene: TRBJ1-5; clone size: -; CDR3 length: 14; D gene: -; CDR3 protein: CASSLDWINQPQHF; CDR3 DNA: TGTGCCAGCAGCTTAGACTGGATCAATCAGCCCCAGCATTTT
V gene: TRBV6-5; J gene: TRBJ1-2; clone size: -; CDR3 length: 14; D gene: -; CDR3 protein: CATLRSGLLDGYTF; CDR3 DNA: TGTGCTACCCTGAGGTCAGGTCTACTGGATGGCTACACCTTC
V gene: TRBV25-1; J gene: TRBJ1-3; clone size: -; CDR3 length: 17; D gene: TRBD1; CDR3 protein: CASSDFDRGYSGNTIYF; CDR3 DNA: TGTGCCAGCAGTGATTTTGACAGGGGTTACTCAGGAAACACCATATATTTT
V gene: TRBV5-1; J gene: TRBJ2-1; clone size: -; CDR3 length: 16; D gene: -; CDR3 protein: CASSLGLGDSYNEQFF; CDR3 DNA: TGCGCCAGCAGCTTGGGGCTAGGCGACTCCTACAATGAGCAGTTCTTC
V gene: TRBV7-8; J gene: TRBJ1-2; clone size: -; CDR3 length: 14; D gene: -; CDR3 protein: CATSVGGAGYGYTF; CDR3 DNA: TGTGCCACCTCGGTTGGGGGGGCGGGCTATGGCTACACCTTC
V gene: TRBV6-4; J gene: TRBJ2-1; clone size: -; CDR3 length: 14; D gene: TRBD1; CDR3 protein: CASSPGTGRDEQFF; CDR3 DNA: TGTGCCAGCAGTCCCGGGACAGGGAGGGATGAGCAGTTCTTC
V gene: TRBV29-1; J gene: TRBJ1-2; clone size: -; CDR3 length: 14; D gene: -; CDR3 protein: CSVDPRYLNYGYTF; CDR3 DNA: TGCAGCGTTGACCCGCGCTATTTGAACTATGGCTACACCTTC
V gene: TRBV19; J gene: TRBJ1-5; clone size: -; CDR3 length: 14; D gene: -; CDR3 protein: CASSIDLGAQPQHF; CDR3 DNA: TGTGCCAGTAGTATAGATCTGGGGGCTCAGCCCCAGCATTTT
V gene: TRBV6-5; J gene: TRBJ1-4; clone size: -; CDR3 length: 12; D gene: -; CDR3 protein: CASRTGMEKLFF; CDR3 DNA: TGTGCCAGCCGTACAGGGATGGAAAAACTGTTTTTT
V gene: TRBV29-1; J gene: TRBJ2-7; clone size: -; CDR3 length: 12; D gene: TRBD1; CDR3 protein: CSFTDRGHEQYF; CDR3 DNA: TGCAGCTTTACGGACAGGGGACACGAGCAGTACTTC
V gene: TRBV12-3/TRBV12-4; J gene: TRBJ2-7; clone size: -; CDR3 length: 13; D gene: -; CDR3 protein: CASRLGLNYEQYF; CDR3 DNA: TGTGCCAGCAGGTTGGGATTAAACTACGAGCAGTACTTC
V gene: TRBV28; J gene: TRBJ1-2; clone size: -; CDR3 length: 11; D gene: -; CDR3 protein: CASSLRAGYTF; CDR3 DNA: TGTGCCAGCAGTTTACGCGCTGGCTACACCTTC